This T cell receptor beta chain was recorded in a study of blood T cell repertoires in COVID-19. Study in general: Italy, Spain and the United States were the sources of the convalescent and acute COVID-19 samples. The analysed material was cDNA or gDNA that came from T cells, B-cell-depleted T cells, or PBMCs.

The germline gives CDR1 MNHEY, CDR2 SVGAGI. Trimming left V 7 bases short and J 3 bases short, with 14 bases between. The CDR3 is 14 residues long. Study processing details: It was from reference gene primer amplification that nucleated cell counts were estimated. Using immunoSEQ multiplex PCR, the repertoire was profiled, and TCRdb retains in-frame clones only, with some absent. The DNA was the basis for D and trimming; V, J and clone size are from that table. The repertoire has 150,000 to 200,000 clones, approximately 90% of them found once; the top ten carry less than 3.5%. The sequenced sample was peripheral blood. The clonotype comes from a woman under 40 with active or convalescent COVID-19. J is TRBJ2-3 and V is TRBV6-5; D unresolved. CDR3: CASTLNRRTDTQYF. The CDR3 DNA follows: TGTGCCAGCACCCTGAACAGAAGAACAGATACGCAGTATTTT.